A selection of T cell receptor beta chains follows, all from one sample in a study of CD8 T cells in ankylosing spondylitis. MiXCR was run by TCRdb on the 5' RACE reads, yielding one entry per CDR3 protein. The sample shows some 330,000 distinct CDR3 sequences, 6.5% to 10% of them seen only once. The sequenced sample consisted of blood, either unsorted or a sorted T cell fraction (not recorded which). The source of these receptors is a male donor with ankylosing spondylitis. CDR3s include the opening cysteine and the closing phenylalanine or tryptophan. Fields, in order: clone size, V gene, CDR3 length, D gene, J gene, CDR3 protein, CDR3 DNA. The D gene is left open where the match is weak. For some rows the clone size is stated as once, few or many, or as a class when expanded; others skip it.

clone_size: few; v_call: TRBV7-7; cdr3_length: 16; d_call: -; j_call: TRBJ2-1; cdr3_aa: CASSWSLGNGDNEQFF; cdr3_nt: TGTGCTAGCAGCTGGTCGCTGGGAAACGGGGACAATGAGCAGTTCTTC
clone_size: few; v_call: TRBV5-6; cdr3_length: 16; d_call: TRBD1; j_call: TRBJ2-5; cdr3_aa: CASSLDRGRAQETQYF; cdr3_nt: TGTGCCAGCAGCTTGGACAGGGGGCGCGCTCAGGAGACCCAGTACTTC
clone_size: -; v_call: TRBV10-3; cdr3_length: 15; d_call: TRBD2; j_call: TRBJ2-1; cdr3_aa: CAISENLAGGAGQFF; cdr3_nt: TGTGCCATCAGTGAGAATCTAGCGGGGGGGGCTGGGCAGTTCTTC
clone_size: few; v_call: TRBV12-3/TRBV12-4; cdr3_length: 15; d_call: TRBD2; j_call: TRBJ2-7; cdr3_aa: CASSLQGTSGSEQYF; cdr3_nt: TGTGCCAGCAGTTTGCAGGGGACTAGCGGTTCCGAGCAGTACTTC
clone_size: -; v_call: TRBV11-2; cdr3_length: 20; d_call: TRBD2; j_call: TRBJ2-1; cdr3_aa: CASSGRIGGASGRGLGEQFF; cdr3_nt: TGTGCCAGCAGCGGACGGATCGGAGGGGCTAGCGGGAGGGGATTGGGTGAGCAGTTCTTC
clone_size: few; v_call: TRBV10-2; cdr3_length: 16; d_call: TRBD2; j_call: TRBJ2-5; cdr3_aa: CASSDGPGLGLETQYF; cdr3_nt: TGCGCCAGCAGTGATGGACCGGGACTAGGTTTAGAGACCCAGTACTTC
clone_size: many; v_call: TRBV5-6; cdr3_length: 19; d_call: -; j_call: TRBJ2-2; cdr3_aa: CASSLGGPAEYPFTGELFF; cdr3_nt: TGTGCCAGCAGCTTGGGGGGACCAGCGGAGTATCCATTTACCGGGGAGCTGTTTTTT
clone_size: -; v_call: TRBV12-3/TRBV12-4; cdr3_length: 15; d_call: TRBD2; j_call: TRBJ2-7; cdr3_aa: CASSPGLAEDSEQYF; cdr3_nt: TGTGCCAGCAGTCCCGGACTAGCCGAGGATTCCGAGCAGTACTTC
clone_size: few; v_call: TRBV2; cdr3_length: 13; d_call: TRBD2; j_call: TRBJ2-2; cdr3_aa: CASRDYATGELFF; cdr3_nt: TGTGCCAGCCGGGACTACGCCACCGGGGAGCTGTTTTTT
clone_size: many; v_call: TRBV29-1; cdr3_length: 14; d_call: TRBD1; j_call: TRBJ2-3; cdr3_aa: CSVGQGASFDTQYF; cdr3_nt: TGCAGCGTTGGACAGGGGGCGAGTTTTGATACGCAGTATTTT
clone_size: -; v_call: TRBV2; cdr3_length: 14; d_call: -; j_call: TRBJ1-4; cdr3_aa: CASSYDKAEEKLFF; cdr3_nt: TGTGCCAGCAGTTACGACAAAGCAGAAGAAAAACTGTTTTTT
clone_size: few; v_call: TRBV5-1; cdr3_length: 15; d_call: -; j_call: TRBJ1-4; cdr3_aa: CASSLVGEGGEKLFF; cdr3_nt: TGCGCCAGCAGCTTGGTCGGGGAAGGCGGTGAAAAACTGTTTTTT
clone_size: -; v_call: TRBV20-1; cdr3_length: 14; d_call: -; j_call: TRBJ1-4; cdr3_aa: CSARETDRRGKLFF; cdr3_nt: TGCAGTGCTAGGGAAACCGACAGGCGGGGAAAACTGTTTTTT
clone_size: many; v_call: TRBV12-3/TRBV12-4; cdr3_length: 13; d_call: -; j_call: TRBJ1-2; cdr3_aa: CASRTGMNYGYTF; cdr3_nt: TGTGCCAGCAGAACCGGGATGAACTATGGCTACACCTTC
clone_size: -; v_call: TRBV6-1; cdr3_length: 14; d_call: TRBD1; j_call: TRBJ2-7; cdr3_aa: CASSETTQGREQYF; cdr3_nt: TGTGCCAGCAGTGAAACAACACAGGGGCGCGAGCAGTACTTC
clone_size: few; v_call: TRBV28; cdr3_length: 15; d_call: -; j_call: TRBJ1-5; cdr3_aa: CASSPLLGVNQPQHF; cdr3_nt: TGTGCCAGCAGTCCCTTATTAGGGGTCAATCAGCCCCAGCATTTT
clone_size: few; v_call: TRBV20-1; cdr3_length: 13; d_call: -; j_call: TRBJ2-7; cdr3_aa: CSARDFGFHEQYF; cdr3_nt: TGCAGTGCTAGAGATTTTGGCTTCCACGAGCAGTACTTC